This T cell receptor (beta chain) originates from a study of blood T cells in healthy people across ages. Healthy Caucasian individuals from Russia aged roughly 6 to 90 were enrolled as donors. Each sample had at least 6 million PBMCs isolated. Study results and limitations: Naive CD4+ cell counts and diversity both ran higher in long-lived than in aged donors.

In the case of this clonotype: Its antigen is unidentified.

V was shortened by 0 bases and J by 2 bases, with 13 bases between the two germline ends. Germline V gene lookup returns CDR1 LNHNV and CDR2 YYDKDF (reference sequence). The CDR3 runs to 16 residues. A sample-barcoded 5' primer and a J-beta primer mix were used in a second PCR of roughly 7 to 12 cycles. TCRdb itself ran the 5' RACE reads through MiXCR, one entry per CDR3 protein. The sample comprises about 730,000 distinct CDR3 sequences, 40% to 45% of which are singletons, and 20% to 25% rests with the top ten. This TCR was recovered from a woman in her fifties or sixties in good health. Material for sequencing was blood. The chain links TRBV15 to TRBJ2-5; the D is unclear. The CDR3 loop is CATSRDPVGSQETQYF. For the CDR3, the DNA is TGTGCCACCAGCAGAGATCCGGTGGGAAGTCAAGAGACCCAGTACTTC.